This T cell receptor (beta chain) was identified during a study of OX40 agonist ivuxolimab in advanced cancers. Clones were read by immunoSEQ multiplex PCR, and TCRdb kept only the in-frame ones, dropping some. The top ten clones hold under 3% of a sample with some 69,000 clones, 60% to 85% of them seen once. The CDR3 has 12 amino acids. Trimming removed 5 bases at V and 8 bases at J, with 7 bases between. CDR1 is SNHLY and CDR2 is FYNNEI in the germline V gene. The clonotype originates from an adult with an advanced solid tumor such as melanoma, head and neck, liver or kidney cancer. The chain joins TRBV2 to TRBJ2-6; possibly TRBD2 for D (5 bases). The material was CD4+ or CD8+ T cells sorted from blood, obtained in a trial of the OX40 agonist ivuxolimab. CDR3 DNA sequence: TGTGCCAGCAGTTACGGGACCAACGTCCTGACTTTC. Residues: CASSYGTNVLTF.